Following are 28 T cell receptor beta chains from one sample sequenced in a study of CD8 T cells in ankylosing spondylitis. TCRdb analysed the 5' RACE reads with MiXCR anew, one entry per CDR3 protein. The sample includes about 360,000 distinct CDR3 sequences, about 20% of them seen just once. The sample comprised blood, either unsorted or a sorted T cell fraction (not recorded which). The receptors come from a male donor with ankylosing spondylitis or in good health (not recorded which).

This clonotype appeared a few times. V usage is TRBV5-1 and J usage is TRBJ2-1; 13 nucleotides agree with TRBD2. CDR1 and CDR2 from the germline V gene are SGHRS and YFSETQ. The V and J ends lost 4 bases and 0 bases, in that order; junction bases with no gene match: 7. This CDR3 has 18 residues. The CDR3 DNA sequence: TGCGCCAGCAGCCAAGCGACTAGCGGGGGGAGCTCCTACAATGAGCAGTTCTTC. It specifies CASSQATSGGSSYNEQFF.

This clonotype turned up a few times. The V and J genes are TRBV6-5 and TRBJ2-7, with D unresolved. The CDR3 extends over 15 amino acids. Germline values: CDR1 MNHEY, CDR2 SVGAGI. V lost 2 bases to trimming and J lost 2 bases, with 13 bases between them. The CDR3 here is CASSYQALQTYEQYF. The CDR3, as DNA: TGTGCCAGCAGTTACCAGGCACTACAGACCTACGAGCAGTACTTC.

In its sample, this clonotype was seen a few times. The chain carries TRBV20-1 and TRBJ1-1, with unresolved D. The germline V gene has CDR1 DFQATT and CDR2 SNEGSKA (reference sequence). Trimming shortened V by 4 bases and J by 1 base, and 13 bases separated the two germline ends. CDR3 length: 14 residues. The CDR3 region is CSANGLRENTEAFF. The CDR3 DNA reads TGCAGTGCTAACGGCTTGCGGGAGAACACTGAAGCTTTCTTT.

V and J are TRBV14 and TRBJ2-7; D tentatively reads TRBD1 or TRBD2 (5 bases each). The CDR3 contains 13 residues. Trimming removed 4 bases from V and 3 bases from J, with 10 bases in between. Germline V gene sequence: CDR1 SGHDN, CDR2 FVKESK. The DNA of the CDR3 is TGTGCCAGCAGCCCCCGGGGCCACTACGAGCAGTACTTC. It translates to CASSPRGHYEQYF. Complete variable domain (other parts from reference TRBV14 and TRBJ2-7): EAGVTQFPSHSVIEKGQTVTLRCDPISGHDNLYWYRRVMGKEIKFLLHFVKESKQDESGMPNNRFLAERTGGTYSTLKVQPAELEDSGVYFCASSPRGHYEQYFGPGTRLTVT.

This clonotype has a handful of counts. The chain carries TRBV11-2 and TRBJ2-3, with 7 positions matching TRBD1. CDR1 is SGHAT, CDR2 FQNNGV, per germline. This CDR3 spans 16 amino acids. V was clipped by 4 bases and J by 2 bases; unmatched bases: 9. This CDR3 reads CASSSTGARDTDTQYF. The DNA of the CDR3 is TGTGCCAGCAGCTCAACAGGGGCAAGGGACACAGATACGCAGTATTTT.

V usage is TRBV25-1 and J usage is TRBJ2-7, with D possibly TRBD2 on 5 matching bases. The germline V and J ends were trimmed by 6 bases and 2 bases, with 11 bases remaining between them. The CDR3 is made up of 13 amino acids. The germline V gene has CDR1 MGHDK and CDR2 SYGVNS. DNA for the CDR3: TGTGCCAGCAGACCCTCCGGGGCCTACGAGCAGTACTTC. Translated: CASRPSGAYEQYF.

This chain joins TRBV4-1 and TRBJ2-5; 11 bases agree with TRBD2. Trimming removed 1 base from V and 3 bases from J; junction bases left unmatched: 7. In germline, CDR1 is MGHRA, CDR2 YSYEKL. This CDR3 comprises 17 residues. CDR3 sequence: CASSQGLAGSFEETQYF. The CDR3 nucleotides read TGCGCCAGCAGCCAAGGACTAGCGGGGTCCTTTGAAGAGACCCAGTACTTC.

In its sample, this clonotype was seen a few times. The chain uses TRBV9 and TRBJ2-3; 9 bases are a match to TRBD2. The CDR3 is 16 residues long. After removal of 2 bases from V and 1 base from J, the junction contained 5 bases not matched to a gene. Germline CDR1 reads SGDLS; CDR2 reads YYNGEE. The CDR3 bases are TGTGCCAGCAGCGTTCTAGCGGGGTTAGGCACAGATACGCAGTATTTT. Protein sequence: CASSVLAGLGTDTQYF.

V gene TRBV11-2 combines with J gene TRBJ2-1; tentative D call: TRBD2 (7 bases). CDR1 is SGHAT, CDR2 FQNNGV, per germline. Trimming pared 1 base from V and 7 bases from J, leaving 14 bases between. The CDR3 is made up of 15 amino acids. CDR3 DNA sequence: TGTGCCAGCAGCTTAGGGGAGGGGACAAAGAATGAGCAGTTCTTC. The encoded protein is CASSLGEGTKNEQFF.

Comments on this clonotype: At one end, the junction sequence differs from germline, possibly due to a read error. The CDR3 region is CASSLGTHNEQFF. CDR3 nucleotides: TGTGCCAGCAGCTTAGGGACTCACAATGAGCAGTTCTTC. This sequence joins TRBV12-3 or TRBV12-4 and TRBJ2-1; D possibly corresponds to TRBD2 (6 bases). The CDR3 has 13 amino acids.

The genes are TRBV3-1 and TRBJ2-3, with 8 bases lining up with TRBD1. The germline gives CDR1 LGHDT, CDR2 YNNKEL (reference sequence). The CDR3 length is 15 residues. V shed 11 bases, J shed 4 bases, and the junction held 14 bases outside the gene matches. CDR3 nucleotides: TGTGCCTCCAGCCAAGGACAGGGTCGGGCAGATACGCAGTATTTT. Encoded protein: CASSQGQGRADTQYF.

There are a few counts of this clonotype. The CDR3, as DNA: TGCGCCAGCAGCCAAGCTCGGGGACTGAACACTGAAGCTTTCTTT. Its protein is CASSQARGLNTEAFF. The gene calls are TRBV4-1 and TRBJ1-1; possible D gene TRBD1, 5 bases. CDR1 is MGHRA and CDR2 is YSYEKL in the germline V gene. The CDR3 contains 15 residues. Trimming removed 1 base at V and 0 bases at J, with 9 bases between.

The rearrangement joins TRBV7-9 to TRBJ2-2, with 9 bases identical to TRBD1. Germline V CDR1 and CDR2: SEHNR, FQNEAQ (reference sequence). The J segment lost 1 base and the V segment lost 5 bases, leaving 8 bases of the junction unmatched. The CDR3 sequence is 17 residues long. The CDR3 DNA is TGTGCCAGCAGCCCTCTACCGGGACAGGGGAACACCGGGGAGCTGTTTTTT. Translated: CASSPLPGQGNTGELFF.

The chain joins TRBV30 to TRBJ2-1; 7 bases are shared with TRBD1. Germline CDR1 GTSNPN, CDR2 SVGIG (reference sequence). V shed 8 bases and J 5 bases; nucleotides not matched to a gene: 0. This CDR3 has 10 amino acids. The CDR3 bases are TGTGCCGGACAGGACAATGAGCAGTTCTTC. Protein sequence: CAGQDNEQFF.

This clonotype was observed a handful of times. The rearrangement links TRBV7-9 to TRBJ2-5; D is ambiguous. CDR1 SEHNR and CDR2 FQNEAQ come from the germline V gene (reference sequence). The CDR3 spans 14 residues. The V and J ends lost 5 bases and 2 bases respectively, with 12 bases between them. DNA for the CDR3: TGTGCCAGCAGCCCTAAGGTCTCTCAAGAGACCCAGTACTTC. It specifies CASSPKVSQETQYF.

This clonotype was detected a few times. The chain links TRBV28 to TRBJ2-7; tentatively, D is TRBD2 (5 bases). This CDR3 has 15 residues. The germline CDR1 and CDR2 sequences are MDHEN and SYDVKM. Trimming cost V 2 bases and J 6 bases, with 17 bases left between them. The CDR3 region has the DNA TGTGCCAGCAGTTTAGAGGTGGGGTCAGCGGTCGAGCAGTACTTC. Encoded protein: CASSLEVGSAVEQYF.

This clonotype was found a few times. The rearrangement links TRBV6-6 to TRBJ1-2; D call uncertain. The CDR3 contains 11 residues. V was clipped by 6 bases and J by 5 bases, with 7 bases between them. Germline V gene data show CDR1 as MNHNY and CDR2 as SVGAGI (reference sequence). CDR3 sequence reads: CASRNLYGYTF. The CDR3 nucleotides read TGTGCCAGCAGGAACTTATATGGCTACACCTTC.

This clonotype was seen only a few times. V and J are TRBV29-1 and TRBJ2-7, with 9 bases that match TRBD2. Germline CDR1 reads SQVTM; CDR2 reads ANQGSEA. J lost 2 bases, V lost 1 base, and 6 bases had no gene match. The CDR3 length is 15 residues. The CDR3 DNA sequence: TGCAGCGTTGAAGTTCAAGCGGGGGGAACCTACGAGCAGTACTTC. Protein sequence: CSVEVQAGGTYEQYF.

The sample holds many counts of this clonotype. In DNA, the CDR3 is TGCAGCGTTTTGGGGGGTTCGTGGACAGATACGCAGTATTTT. Translated: CSVLGGSWTDTQYF. The chain recombines TRBV29-1 with TRBJ2-3; possible D gene TRBD2, 6 bases. CDR1 and CDR2 from the germline V gene are SQVTM and ANQGSEA. This CDR3 is built from 14 residues. V was trimmed by 5 bases and J by 3 bases, leaving 15 bases between them.

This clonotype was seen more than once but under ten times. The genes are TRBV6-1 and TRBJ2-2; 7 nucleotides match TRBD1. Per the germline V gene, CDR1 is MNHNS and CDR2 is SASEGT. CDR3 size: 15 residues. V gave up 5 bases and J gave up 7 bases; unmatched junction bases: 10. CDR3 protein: CASSTRRGWIGELFF. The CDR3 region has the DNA TGTGCCAGCAGTACCCGCAGGGGGTGGATCGGGGAGCTGTTTTTT.

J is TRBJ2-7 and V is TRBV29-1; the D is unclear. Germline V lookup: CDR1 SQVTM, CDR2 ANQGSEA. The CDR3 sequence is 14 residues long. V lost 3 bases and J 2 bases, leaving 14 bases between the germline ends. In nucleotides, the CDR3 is TGCAGCGTTGAGGCGGACGGTCGGCCCTACGAGCAGTACTTC. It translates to CSVEADGRPYEQYF.

The CDR3: CASRPADRLYQETQYF. In DNA form, the CDR3 reads TGTGCCAGCAGACCTGCCGACCGATTGTACCAAGAGACCCAGTACTTC. The chain recombines TRBV3-1 with TRBJ2-5; D remains unclear. The CDR3 spans 16 residues. The germline V gene encodes CDR1 LGHDT and CDR2 YNNKEL (reference sequence). Trimming took off 6 bases at V and 0 bases at J, with 17 bases between the two ends.

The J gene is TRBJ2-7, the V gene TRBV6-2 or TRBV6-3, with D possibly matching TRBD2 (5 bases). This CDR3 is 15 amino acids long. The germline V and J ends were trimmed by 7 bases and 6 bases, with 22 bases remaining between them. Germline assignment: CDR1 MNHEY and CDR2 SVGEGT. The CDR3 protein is CASNPTITRVSEQYF. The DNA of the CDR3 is TGTGCCAGCAACCCGACTATCACCCGGGTTTCCGAGCAGTACTTC.

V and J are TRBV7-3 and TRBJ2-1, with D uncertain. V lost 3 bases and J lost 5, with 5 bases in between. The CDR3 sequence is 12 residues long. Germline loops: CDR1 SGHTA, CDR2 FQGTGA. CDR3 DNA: TGTGCCAGCAGCTTTCCGGACAATGAGCAGTTCTTC. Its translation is CASSFPDNEQFF. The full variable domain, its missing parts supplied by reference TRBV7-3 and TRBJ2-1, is GAGVSQTPSNKVTEKGKYVELRCDPISGHTALYWYRQSLGQGPEFLIYFQGTGAADDSGLPNDRFFAVRPEGSVSTLKIQRTERGDSAVYLCASSFPDNEQFFGPGTRLTVL.

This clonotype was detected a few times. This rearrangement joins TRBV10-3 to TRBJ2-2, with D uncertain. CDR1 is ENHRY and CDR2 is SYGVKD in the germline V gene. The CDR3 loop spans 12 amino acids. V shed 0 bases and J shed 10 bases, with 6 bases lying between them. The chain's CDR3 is CAISESGEELFF. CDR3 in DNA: TGTGCCATCAGTGAGTCAGGCGAGGAGCTGTTTTTT.

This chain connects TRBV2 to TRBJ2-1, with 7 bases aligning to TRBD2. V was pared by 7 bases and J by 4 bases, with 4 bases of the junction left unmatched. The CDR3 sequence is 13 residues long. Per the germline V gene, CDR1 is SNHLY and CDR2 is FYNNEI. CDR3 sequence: CASTRGDYNEQFF. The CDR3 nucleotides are TGTGCCAGCACACGGGGGGATTACAATGAGCAGTTCTTC.

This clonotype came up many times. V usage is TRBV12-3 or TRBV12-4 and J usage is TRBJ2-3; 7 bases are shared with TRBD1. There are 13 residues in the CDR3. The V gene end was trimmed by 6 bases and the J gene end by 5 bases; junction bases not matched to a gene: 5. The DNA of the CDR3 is TGTGCCAGCAGCAGAACAGGGGTAGATACGCAGTATTTT. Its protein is CASSRTGVDTQYF.

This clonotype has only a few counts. This chain's CDR3 is CASSRHNVVPSQETQYF. The CDR3 coding sequence is TGTGCCAGCAGTCGCCATAATGTCGTGCCCTCACAAGAGACCCAGTACTTC. V gene TRBV12-3 or TRBV12-4 combines with J gene TRBJ2-5; D is uncertain. The CDR3 runs to 17 residues. Trimming took off 5 bases at V and 2 bases at J, with 21 bases between the two ends.